The clone carrying this T cell receptor beta chain has just one count. This specimen belongs to a study of cytomegalovirus exposure and HLA in healthy donors. J gave up 5 bases and V 5 bases, and 9 bases lay outside the gene matches. Germline-derived CDR1 and CDR2 are SGHVS and FQNEAQ. The CDR3 sequence is 17 residues long. This table comes from immunoSEQ multiplex PCR, and its TCRdb copy is limited to in-frame clones, with some not included. Of some 83,000 clones listed, 90% to 95% were seen once; the top ten hold 2.1%. V and J are TRBV7-8 and TRBJ2-1; 13 bases fit TRBD2. The sequence derives from a woman aged 18-35 years in good health and CMV-seronegative. Sequencing was done on a sample of PBMCs. The CDR3 here is CASSVLTSGRVNNEQFF. DNA of the CDR3: TGTGCCAGCAGCGTGCTAACTAGCGGGAGGGTGAACAATGAGCAGTTCTTC.